The clone carrying this T cell receptor (beta chain) showed up just a few times. Its target is unknown. The sample belongs to a study of response to subunit inactivated influenza vaccine. Regarding the study as a whole: Authors suggested seasonal influenza vaccinations each recruit few new T cells.

The germline V gene has CDR1 MNHEY and CDR2 SVGEGT. This CDR3 has 15 residues. Trimming cost V 7 bases and J 0 bases; bases outside gene matches: 3. TCRdb called the RT-PCR reads again in MiXCR, with one record for every CDR3 protein. The data contain 550,000 to 800,000 distinct CDR3 sequences, 11% to 15% of them singletons. The chain uses TRBV6-2 or TRBV6-3 and TRBJ2-2, with 9 bases fitting TRBD2. Sequencing used PBMCs from blood, obtained roughly 2 weeks before vaccination. The clonotype was recovered from a man in his fifties or sixties who received an inactivated influenza vaccine. DNA of the CDR3: TGTGCCAGCAATCCTAGCGGGACGAACACCGGGGAGCTGTTTTTT. Translating it yields CASNPSGTNTGELFF.